The 28 T cell receptor beta chains listed next were all sequenced from one sample in a study of cytotoxic CD8 clonotypes in ibrutinib-treated CLL. TCRdb keeps only in-frame clones here, not all; method: immunoSEQ multiplex PCR. The data show about 76,000 clones, with 86% seen just once and around 5% held by the top ten. The sample in question was PBMCs, obtained before ibrutinib treatment. Receptors originate from a human donor with chronic lymphocytic leukemia.

This sequence joins TRBV6-6 and TRBJ1-2; a possible D gene is TRBD1 (5 bases). CDR1 is MNHNY and CDR2 is SVGAGI in the germline V gene (reference sequence). V gave up 0 bases and J gave up 7 bases, with 15 bases separating them. This CDR3 spans 15 amino acids. In nucleotides, the CDR3 is TGTGCCAGCAGTTACTCGATCTGGCAGGGCTCTGGCTACACCTTC. Its translation: CASSYSIWQGSGYTF.

V usage is TRBV7-9 and J usage is TRBJ2-7; TRBD2 is a possible D gene (6 bases). The CDR3 length is 14 residues. Trimming left V 4 bases short and J 5 bases short, with 15 bases between. Germline CDR1 and CDR2: SEHNR and FQNEAQ (reference sequence). The chain's CDR3 is CASSSSPRGDEQYF. Written as DNA, the CDR3 is TGTGCCAGCAGCTCTAGCCCGCGCGGGGACGAGCAGTACTTC.

A few counts support this clone. The V gene is TRBV28, the J gene TRBJ1-4; a possible D gene is TRBD1 (5 bases). CDR3 length: 14 amino acids. Germline V CDR1 and CDR2: MDHEN, SYDVKM. V lost 6 bases to trimming and J lost 4 bases, with 12 bases between them. CDR3: CASSRAGNNEKLFF. DNA for the CDR3: TGTGCCAGCAGCCGAGCAGGGAATAATGAAAAACTGTTTTTT.

The V gene is TRBV13, the J gene TRBJ2-1; 8 bases align to TRBD2. The CDR3 is 16 amino acids. CDR1 is PRHDT, CDR2 FYEKMQ, per germline (reference sequence). After removal of 5 bases from V and 5 bases from J, the junction contained 11 bases not matched to a gene. The DNA of the CDR3 is TGTGCCAGCAGCCCACCGGGACTAGGGTATGACAATGAGCAGTTCTTC. Amino acid sequence: CASSPPGLGYDNEQFF.

J is TRBJ1-4 and V is TRBV7-9, with a weak D call TRBD1 (5 bases). Trimming stripped 5 bases from V and 0 bases from J, with 7 bases between. CDR3 length equals 14 residues. CDR1 and CDR2 from the germline V gene are SEHNR and FQNEAQ (reference sequence). CDR3 sequence: CASSTGATNEKLFF. CDR3 sequence (DNA): TGTGCCAGCAGCACAGGTGCAACTAATGAAAAACTGTTTTTT.

In its sample, this clone was seen once. The rearrangement links TRBV7-2 to TRBJ1-2; weak D call: TRBD1 (5 bases). Germline values: CDR1 SGHTA, CDR2 FQGNSA. The CDR3 extends over 14 amino acids. The V end lost 2 bases, the J end lost 2 bases, and 9 bases lay between the germline ends. In DNA form, the CDR3 reads TGTGCCAGCAGCTTATCAGGGATGAACTATGGCTACACCTTC. Translated, it gives CASSLSGMNYGYTF.

The gene calls are TRBV11-3 and TRBJ2-7, with 9 nucleotides matching TRBD1. This CDR3 has 14 residues. The V segment lost 5 bases and the J segment 1 base; nucleotides outside the gene matches: 3. Per germline, CDR1 SGHNT and CDR2 YENEEA. The CDR3 protein is CASSGDRDSYEQYF. CDR3 in DNA: TGTGCCAGCAGCGGGGACAGGGATTCCTACGAGCAGTACTTC. Together with reference TRBV11-3 and TRBJ2-7, the CDR3 gives the full variable domain: EAGVVQSPRYKIIEKKQPVAFWCNPISGHNTLYWYLQNLGQGPELLIRYENEEAVDDSQLPKDRFSAERLKGVDSTLKIQPAELGDSAVYLCASSGDRDSYEQYFGPGTRLTVT.

This sequence joins TRBV19 and TRBJ2-1; possibly TRBD2 for D (6 bases). The CDR3 runs 15 residues. Germline CDR1 and CDR2: LNHDA and SQIVND (reference sequence). The V and J ends lost 9 bases and 2 bases respectively, with 17 bases between them. CDR3 DNA: TGTGCCAGCGGTACCGGGACTGGACCCTACAATGAGCAGTTCTTC. It codes for CASGTGTGPYNEQFF. Variable domain in full (rest from reference TRBV19 and TRBJ2-1): DGGITQSPKYLFRKEGQNVTLSCEQNLNHDAMYWYRQDPGQGLRLIYYSQIVNDFQKGDIAEGYSVSREKKESFPLTVTSAQKNPTAFYLCASGTGTGPYNEQFFGPGTRLTVL.

V usage is TRBV15 and J usage is TRBJ1-2; D not resolved. The V gene lost 1 base and the J gene lost 8 bases, with 23 bases spanning the gap. Germline CDR1 reads LNHNV; CDR2 reads YYDKDF (reference sequence). This CDR3 has 17 residues. The CDR3 sequence is CATSRVPAYSVQGGYTF. The CDR3 region has the DNA TGTGCCACCAGCAGAGTGCCCGCCTACAGTGTACAAGGGGGCTACACCTTC.

This chain uses TRBV11-2 with TRBJ2-7; D is perhaps TRBD1 (5 bases). Deletions cut 5 bases from V and 3 bases from J, with 17 bases between. CDR1 and CDR2 from the germline V gene are SGHAT and FQNNGV. There are 15 residues in the CDR3. The CDR3 region is CASSPEPGIIYEQYF. CDR3 nucleotides: TGTGCCAGCAGCCCTGAGCCAGGGATTATCTACGAGCAGTACTTC.

This clone was seen just once. The chain recombines TRBV5-4 with TRBJ2-1; D might be TRBD2 (5 bases). Germline V lookup: CDR1 SGHNT, CDR2 YYREEE (reference sequence). V lost 1 base and J lost 10, with 9 bases in between. The CDR3 contains 12 residues. The CDR3 loop is CASSLKSSEQFF. CDR3 DNA: TGTGCCAGCAGCTTGAAGTCTAGCGAGCAGTTCTTC.

In nucleotides, the CDR3 is TGTGCCAGCAGCCAAGGTTTAGCGAGGGGGACCCAAGAGACCCAGTACTTC. This codes for CASSQGLARGTQETQYF. The chain uses TRBV4-2 and TRBJ2-5, with a weak D call TRBD1 (6 bases). Deletions cut 1 base from V and 1 base from J, with 16 bases between. This CDR3 comprises 17 residues. The germline CDR1 and CDR2 sequences are LGHNA and YNFKEQ.

The chain joins TRBV10-2 to TRBJ2-3, with 10 bases lining up with TRBD2. V was pared by 8 bases and J by 1 base, with 6 bases of the junction left unmatched. The CDR3 totals 15 residues. CDR1 and CDR2 (germline): WSHSY, SAAADI. CDR3 coding DNA: TGCGCCAGCCGTCGTGGGACTAGCGGCACAGATACGCAGTATTTT. It encodes CASRRGTSGTDTQYF.

This chain links TRBV4-1 with TRBJ2-3; 10 nucleotides match TRBD1. The CDR3 length is 15 residues. Trimming removed 5 bases from V and 13 bases from J; junction bases left unmatched: 15. Germline V gene lookup returns CDR1 MGHRA and CDR2 YSYEKL. The CDR3 protein is CASSEAGTGAPRKYF. In nucleotides, the CDR3 is TGCGCCAGCAGCGAAGCCGGGACAGGGGCCCCTCGCAAGTATTTT.

The sample holds a few counts of this clone. The chain has TRBV5-4 and TRBJ2-3; the D is unclear. CDR1 and CDR2 (germline): SGHNT, YYREEE (reference sequence). The CDR3 runs to 11 residues. V lost 2 bases and J 4 bases, leaving 2 bases between the germline ends. CDR3 region: CASSFADTQYF. DNA for the CDR3: TGTGCCAGCAGCTTCGCAGATACGCAGTATTTT.

This clone was counted once. CDR3 in DNA: TGTGCCAGCAGTCCCACAGGGCTCTCTGGAAACACCATATATTTT. Encoded protein: CASSPTGLSGNTIYF. This sequence joins TRBV2 and TRBJ1-3; the D gene is possibly TRBD1 (6 bases). V was cut by 5 bases and J by 0 bases, with 11 bases left in between. Germline CDR1 is SNHLY and CDR2 is FYNNEI. This CDR3 spans 15 amino acids.

The chain joins TRBV29-1 to TRBJ2-2; no clear D. This CDR3 is 13 amino acids long. Per germline, CDR1 SQVTM and CDR2 ANQGSEA. V was pared by 4 bases and J by 7 bases, with 13 bases between. The CDR3 nucleotides read TGCAGCGTTGTGTTGTGGAGAGGCGGGGAGCTGTTTTTT. Protein sequence: CSVVLWRGGELFF.

This chain connects TRBV5-1 to TRBJ1-4, with 8 nucleotides matching TRBD1. With V trimmed by 2 bases and J by 8 bases, 5 bases remained unmatched. Germline values: CDR1 SGHRS, CDR2 YFSETQ. The CDR3 length is 14 residues. The DNA for the CDR3 is TGCGCCAGCAGCTTATCAGGACAGGGAGAAAAACTGTTTTTT. This translates into CASSLSGQGEKLFF.

J is TRBJ2-4 and V is TRBV2, with D unclear. V was cut by 6 bases and J by 0 bases, with 21 bases left in between. CDR3 length: 18 residues. The germline CDR1 and CDR2 sequences are SNHLY and FYNNEI. In DNA form, the CDR3 reads TGTGCCAGCAGGACGGACCGATCACCCCTGGTAGCCAAAAACATTCAGTACTTC. Protein product: CASRTDRSPLVAKNIQYF.

This clone was recorded once. For the CDR3, the DNA is TGTGCCAGCAGTCCTACCACAGGTTACTCCTACAATGAGCAGTTCTTC. As protein: CASSPTTGYSYNEQFF. The V and J genes are TRBV27 and TRBJ2-1; weak D call: TRBD1 (5 bases). This CDR3 spans 16 amino acids. V was trimmed by 5 bases and J by 0 bases, leaving 14 bases between them. From germline, CDR1 is MNHEY and CDR2 SMNVEV (reference sequence).

J is TRBJ2-1 and V is TRBV5-6; TRBD2 matches 11 bases. Trimming took 0 bases from V and 3 from J; bases not matched to a gene: 2. The CDR3 covers 16 residues. Germline V gives CDR1 SGHDT, CDR2 YYEEEE. The CDR3 coding sequence is TGTGCCAGCAGCTTGGTAGGGACTAGCGGCTACAATGAGCAGTTCTTC. Translating it yields CASSLVGTSGYNEQFF.

This clone was seen just once. J is TRBJ1-1 and V is TRBV6-5; 10 positions agree with TRBD1. CDR3 length: 15 residues. With 2 bases clipped from V and 4 bases from J, the junction kept 4 bases outside the gene matches. Germline CDR1 is MNHEY and CDR2 is SVGAGI. CDR3 coding DNA: TGTGCCAGCAGTTACGAGACAGGGGGCCGCACTGAAGCTTTCTTT. Protein sequence: CASSYETGGRTEAFF.

V and J are TRBV5-1 and TRBJ2-5; D is possibly TRBD1 or TRBD2 (6 bases each). CDR1 and CDR2 (germline): SGHRS, YFSETQ. CDR3 size: 20 residues. The germline V and J ends were trimmed by 4 bases and 0 bases, with 28 bases remaining between them. Written as DNA, the CDR3 is TGCGCCAGCAGCCACGGAGGGGGGAGCGAAACTATAATGTACCAAGAGACCCAGTACTTC. It encodes CASSHGGGSETIMYQETQYF.

The CDR3 DNA follows: TGTGCCAGCAGCCTTGGGGAAAACAGGGGCTTGAACACCGGGGAGCTGTTTTTT. It specifies CASSLGENRGLNTGELFF. The genes are TRBV7-9 and TRBJ2-2; 7 bases map to TRBD1. The germline gives CDR1 SEHNR, CDR2 FQNEAQ (reference sequence). The CDR3 has 18 amino acids. J lost 1 base, V lost 5 bases, and 13 bases had no gene match.

V usage is TRBV2 and J usage is TRBJ2-7; 7 nucleotides align to TRBD1. Trimming cost V 6 bases and J 7 bases; bases outside gene matches: 15. The germline V gene has CDR1 SNHLY and CDR2 FYNNEI. The CDR3 spans 15 residues. Here the CDR3 reads CASSAAGTRGIEQYF. The CDR3 region has the DNA TGTGCCAGCAGCGCTGCCGGGACCAGGGGGATTGAGCAGTACTTC.

V and J are TRBV6-5 and TRBJ2-1; D might be TRBD1 (7 bases). Trimming removed 0 bases from V and 2 bases from J, with 11 bases in between. CDR1 and CDR2 (germline): MNHEY, SVGAGI. The CDR3 is made up of 16 amino acids. The CDR3: CASSYSRRGPYNEQFF. The CDR3 bases are TGTGCCAGCAGTTACTCGAGGAGGGGGCCCTACAATGAGCAGTTCTTC.

The V and J genes are TRBV18 and TRBJ1-6; D gene ambiguous. Trimming removed 3 bases from V and 8 bases from J, with 5 bases in between. Germline CDR1 is KGHSH and CDR2 is LQKENI. This CDR3 is 12 amino acids long. The CDR3 DNA follows: TGTGCCAGCTCACCCGGGGATTCACCCCTCCACTTT. Amino acids: CASSPGDSPLHF.

The chain is built from TRBV7-2 and TRBJ2-5; D is unclear. The V and J ends lost 5 bases and 5 bases respectively, with 9 bases between them. The CDR3 contains 12 residues. Germline V CDR1 and CDR2: SGHTA, FQGNSA. The CDR3 sequence: CASSQTPETQYF. The CDR3 region has the DNA TGTGCCAGCAGCCAGACCCCCGAGACCCAGTACTTC.